The clone carrying this TCR beta chain was detected ten times or more. Its antigen is not known. Semi-nested PCR with Nested Universal Primer A followed constant-region reverse priming of full-length variable regions. TCRdb re-called the 5' RACE reads through MiXCR, storing one row per CDR3 protein. The sample shows approximately 58,000 distinct CDR3 sequences, 26% of them seen only once. Losses at the gene ends were 0 bases for V and 2 bases for J; bases not matched to a gene: 6. Germline loops: CDR1 SGDLS, CDR2 YYNGEE. CDR3 size: 16 residues. The study's findings and limits: Greatest tumor Treg TCR overlap was with tumor naive CD4+ cells. Tumor memory CD4+ T cell TCR gene usage clustered with blood and lymph node memory CD4+ cells and lymph node naive CD4+ cells. The larger cohort examined one V-J beta rearrangement, not whole repertoires.

Treg sorting used a CD4+CD25+CD127-/low gate. This sequence originates from a female donor with breast cancer. The sample comprised tumor-infiltrating Tregs sorted from the breast tumor. V is TRBV9 and J is TRBJ2-7; TRBD1 agrees at 9 bases. As DNA, the CDR3 is TGTGCCAGCAGCGTAGCTACGGGACAGGGACCCTACGAGCAGTACTTC. This sequence encodes CASSVATGQGPYEQYF.